This T cell receptor (beta chain) was retrieved from a study of blood T cell repertoires in COVID-19 (dated by TCRdb to about 2020). Notes on the research overall: Collaborator samples came from the United States, Italy and Spain and covered acute and convalescent phases of COVID-19. The material from the prospective study consisted of cDNA or gDNA derived from T cells, B-cell-depleted T cells, or PBMCs. A de-identified subject ID, COVID-19 status, age in years and sex were almost always included in the sample metadata. HLA class I and class II types, where available, came from metadata supplied by the sample provider rather than from assay-based typing. Samples came from the ongoing ImmuneRACE study (first 160 participants) plus 1,254 subjects from 6 global collaborators. The repertoires were released in a freely available public database meant as a resource for research on the immune response to SARS-CoV-2. Deeply sampled blood TCRbeta repertoires from subjects exposed to, actively infected with, or recovered from COVID-19 were included in the dataset. General conclusions and limits of the study: Clinical and demographic metadata were provided uncurated, with the amount varying by source and participant.

Of note for this clone: Its recognized antigen is unknown. Base qualities are not provided; no much larger clone lies one nucleotide away.

At one collaborating source in Seattle, patients were enrolled during active infection and were followed longitudinally through the course of disease. Each collaborating institution followed its own protocols to collect whole blood in K2EDTA tubes. Collaborator samples were shipped for TCRbeta analysis as frozen whole blood, isolated PBMCs, or DNA extracted from either sample type. The CDR3, cysteine through phenylalanine, is 14 amino acids long. Only the CDR3 portion is preserved as DNA: 42 bases, with reading frame beginning at the first base. CDR1 and CDR2 are read off the germline V gene (reference sequence) as SEHNR and FQNEAQ. At the junction V is shortened by 3 bases and J by 2 bases, with 10 bases in between. TCRbeta CDR3 regions were amplified from genomic DNA using the immunoSEQ Assay, a bias-controlled multiplex PCR. In the paper's pipeline: The number of nucleated cells in each sample was estimated by amplification of reference gene primers within the assay. To quantify the absolute abundance of each unique TCRbeta CDR3 rearrangement, sequence reads were collapsed and filtered. For each sample, productive Simpson clonality was calculated as the square root of Simpson's diversity index across productive rearrangements. Sourced from immuneACCESS, this table was stored by TCRdb with only in-frame sequences that have V and J called. A share of the clones is absent; for the studies checked, an unresolved V gene accounts for under half, and the remainder has no known explanation. V, J and clone size derive from that table, while D and trimming were established from the DNA sequence. The sample table lists 150,000 to 200,000 clones, roughly four fifths of them with a count of one. 7.6% of the sample goes to the ten largest clones.

This receptor was taken from a woman in her sixties or seventies with COVID-19, enrolled during active disease. This receptor chain uses TRBV7-9 and TRBJ1-2, with no confidently assigned D gene. The sample was peripheral blood. For the CDR3, the sequence is CASSLIGGNYGYTF. In nucleotide form, the sequence is TGTGCCAGCAGCTTGATAGGAGGCAACTATGGCTACACCTTC. Extended through the reference TRBV7-9 and TRBJ1-2 proteins, this CDR3 yields the full variable domain: DTGVSQNPRHKITKRGQNVTFRCDPISEHNRLYWYRQTLGQGPEFLTYFQNEAQLEKSRLLSDRFSAERPKGSFSTLEIQRTEQGDSAMYLCASSLIGGNYGYTFGSGTRLTVV.